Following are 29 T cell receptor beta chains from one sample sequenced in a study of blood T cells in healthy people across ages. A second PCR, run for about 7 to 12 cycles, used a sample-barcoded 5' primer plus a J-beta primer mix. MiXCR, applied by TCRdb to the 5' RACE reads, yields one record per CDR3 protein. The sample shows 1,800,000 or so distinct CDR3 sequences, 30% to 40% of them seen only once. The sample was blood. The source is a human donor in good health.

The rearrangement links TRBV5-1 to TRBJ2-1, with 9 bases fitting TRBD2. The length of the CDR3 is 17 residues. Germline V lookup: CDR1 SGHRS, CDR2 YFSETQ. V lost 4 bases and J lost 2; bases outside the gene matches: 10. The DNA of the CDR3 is TGCGCCAGCAGCCCGAGGGGCGGGGGGGATCCCTACAATGAGCAGTTCTTC. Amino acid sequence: CASSPRGGGDPYNEQFF.

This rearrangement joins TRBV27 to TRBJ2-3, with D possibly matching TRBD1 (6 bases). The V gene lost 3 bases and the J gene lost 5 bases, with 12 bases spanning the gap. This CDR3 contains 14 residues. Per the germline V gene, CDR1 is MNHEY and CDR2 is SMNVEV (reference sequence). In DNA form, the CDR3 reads TGTGCCAGCAGTTTGGGGGCGCTCATAGATACGCAGTATTTT. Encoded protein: CASSLGALIDTQYF.

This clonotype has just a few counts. Here the CDR3 DNA reads TGTGCCAGCAGCTTAAGTCTAGCGGGGGGGCATGAGCAGTTCTTC. Translated: CASSLSLAGGHEQFF. This chain joins TRBV7-3 and TRBJ2-1; the match to TRBD2 covers 12 bases. The germline V gene encodes CDR1 SGHTA and CDR2 FQGTGA. Trimming removed 1 base from V and 8 bases from J; junction bases left unmatched: 3. This CDR3 is built from 15 residues. The variable domain in full, with the rest retrieved from reference TRBV7-3 and TRBJ2-1, is GAGVSQTPSNKVTEKGKYVELRCDPISGHTALYWYRQSLGQGPEFLIYFQGTGAADDSGLPNDRFFAVRPEGSVSTLKIQRTERGDSAVYLCASSLSLAGGHEQFFGPGTRLTVL.

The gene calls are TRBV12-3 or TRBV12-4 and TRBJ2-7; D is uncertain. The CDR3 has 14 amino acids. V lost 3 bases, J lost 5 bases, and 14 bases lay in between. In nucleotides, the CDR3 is TGTGCCAGCAGTTTGTCATCCGGTTGGGACGAGCAGTACTTC. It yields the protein CASSLSSGWDEQYF.

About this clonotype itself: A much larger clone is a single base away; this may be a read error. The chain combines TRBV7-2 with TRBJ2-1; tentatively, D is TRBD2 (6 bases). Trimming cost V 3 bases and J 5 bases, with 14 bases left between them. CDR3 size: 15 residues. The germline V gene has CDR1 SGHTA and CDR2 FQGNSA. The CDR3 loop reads CASSFWTRGNNEQFF. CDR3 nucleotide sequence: TGTGCCAGCAGCTTCTGGACGCGGGGAAACAATGAGCAGTTCTTC.

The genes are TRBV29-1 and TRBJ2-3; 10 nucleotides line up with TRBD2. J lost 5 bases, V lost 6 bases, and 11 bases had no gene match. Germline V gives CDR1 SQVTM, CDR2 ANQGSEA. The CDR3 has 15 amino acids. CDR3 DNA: TGCAGCGTAGTAAGAGCGGGGGGGACAAGAGATACGCAGTATTTT. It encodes CSVVRAGGTRDTQYF.

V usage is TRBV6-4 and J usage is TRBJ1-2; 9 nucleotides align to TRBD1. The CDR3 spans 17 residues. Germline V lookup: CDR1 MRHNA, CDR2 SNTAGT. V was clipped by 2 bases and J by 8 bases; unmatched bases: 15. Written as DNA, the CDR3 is TGTGCCAGCAGTGACAATATCCGCGGCAGGGGACAGGGAGGCTACACCTTC. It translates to CASSDNIRGRGQGGYTF.

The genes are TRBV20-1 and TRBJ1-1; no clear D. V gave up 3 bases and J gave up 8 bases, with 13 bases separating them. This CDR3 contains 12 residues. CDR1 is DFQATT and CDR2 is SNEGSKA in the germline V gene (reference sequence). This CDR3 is CSASQTDEEAFF. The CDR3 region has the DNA TGCAGTGCTAGTCAAACAGACGAGGAAGCTTTCTTT.

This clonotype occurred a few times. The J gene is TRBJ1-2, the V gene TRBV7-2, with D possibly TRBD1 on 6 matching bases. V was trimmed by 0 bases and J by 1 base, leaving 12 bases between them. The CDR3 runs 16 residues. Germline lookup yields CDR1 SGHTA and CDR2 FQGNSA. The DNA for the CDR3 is TGTGCCAGCAGCTTAGCGATGGGGGCAATTAACTATGGCTACACCTTC. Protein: CASSLAMGAINYGYTF.

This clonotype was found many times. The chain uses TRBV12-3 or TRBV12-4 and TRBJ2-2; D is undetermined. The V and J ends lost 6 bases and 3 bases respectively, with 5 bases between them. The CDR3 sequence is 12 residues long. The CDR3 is CASSFYTGELFF. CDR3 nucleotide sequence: TGTGCCAGCAGCTTTTACACCGGGGAGCTGTTTTTT.

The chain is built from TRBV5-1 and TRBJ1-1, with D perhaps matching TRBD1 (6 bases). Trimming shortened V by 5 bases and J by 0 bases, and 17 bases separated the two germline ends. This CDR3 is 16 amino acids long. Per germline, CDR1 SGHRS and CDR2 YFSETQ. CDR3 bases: TGCGCCAGCAGTCCTTACAGGGTTCTGGTGAACACTGAAGCTTTCTTT. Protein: CASSPYRVLVNTEAFF. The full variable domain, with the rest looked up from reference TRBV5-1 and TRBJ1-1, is KAGVTQTPRYLIKTRGQQVTLSCSPISGHRSVSWYQQTPGQGLQFLFEYFSETQRNKGNFPGRFSGRQFSNSRSEMNVSTLELGDSALYLCASSPYRVLVNTEAFFGQGTRLTVV.

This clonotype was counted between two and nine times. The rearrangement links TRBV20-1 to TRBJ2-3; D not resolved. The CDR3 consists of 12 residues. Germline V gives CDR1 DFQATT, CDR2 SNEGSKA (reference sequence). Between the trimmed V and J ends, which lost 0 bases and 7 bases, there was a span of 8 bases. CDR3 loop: CSAREGVHTQYF. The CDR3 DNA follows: TGCAGTGCTAGAGAAGGAGTTCATACGCAGTATTTT.

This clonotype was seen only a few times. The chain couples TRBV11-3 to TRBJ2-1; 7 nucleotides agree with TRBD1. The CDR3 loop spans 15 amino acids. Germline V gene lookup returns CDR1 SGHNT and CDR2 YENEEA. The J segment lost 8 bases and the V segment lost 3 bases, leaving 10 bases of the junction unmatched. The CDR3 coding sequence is TGTGCCAGCAGCTTCCAAGGGACAGCTCGTGATGAGCAGTTCTTC. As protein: CASSFQGTARDEQFF.

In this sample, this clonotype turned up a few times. Here the CDR3 reads CASSLLAGAPYEQYF. The CDR3 DNA follows: TGTGCCAGCAGCTTATTGGCAGGGGCCCCCTACGAGCAGTACTTC. The chain employs TRBV7-8 and TRBJ2-7, with D tentatively TRBD1 (6 bases). Germline CDR1 is SGHVS and CDR2 is FQNEAQ. V was shortened by 2 bases and J by 2 bases, with 13 bases between the two germline ends. CDR3 size: 15 residues.

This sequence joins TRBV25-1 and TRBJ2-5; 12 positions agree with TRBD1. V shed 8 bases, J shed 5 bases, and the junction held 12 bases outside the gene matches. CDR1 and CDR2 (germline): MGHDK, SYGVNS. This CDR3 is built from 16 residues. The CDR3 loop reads CASRTGTGGGSETQYF. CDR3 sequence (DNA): TGTGCCAGCCGCACCGGGACAGGGGGCGGTTCGGAGACCCAGTACTTC.

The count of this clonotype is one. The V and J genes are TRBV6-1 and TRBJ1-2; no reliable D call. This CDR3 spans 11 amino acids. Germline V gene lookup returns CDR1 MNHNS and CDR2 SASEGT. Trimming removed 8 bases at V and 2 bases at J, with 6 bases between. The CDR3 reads CASVRNYGYTF. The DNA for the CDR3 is TGTGCCAGCGTCCGAAACTATGGCTACACCTTC.

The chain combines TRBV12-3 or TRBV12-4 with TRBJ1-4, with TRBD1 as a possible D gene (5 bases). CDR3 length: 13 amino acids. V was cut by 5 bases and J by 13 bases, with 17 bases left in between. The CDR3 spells CASSPGTSGGLFF. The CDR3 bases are TGTGCCAGCAGTCCGGGGACGTCAGGAGGACTGTTTTTT.

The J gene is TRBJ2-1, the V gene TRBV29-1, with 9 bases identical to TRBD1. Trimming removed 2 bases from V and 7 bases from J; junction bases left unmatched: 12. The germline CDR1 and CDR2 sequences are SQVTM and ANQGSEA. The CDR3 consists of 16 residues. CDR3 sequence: CSVEWGAGQGLNEQFF. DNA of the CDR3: TGCAGCGTTGAATGGGGTGCGGGACAGGGCTTAAATGAGCAGTTCTTC.

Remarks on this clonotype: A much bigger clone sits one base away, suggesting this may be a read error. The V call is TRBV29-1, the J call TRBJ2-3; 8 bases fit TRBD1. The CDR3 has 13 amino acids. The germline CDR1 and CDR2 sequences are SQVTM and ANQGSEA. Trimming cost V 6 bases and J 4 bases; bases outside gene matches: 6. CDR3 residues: CSVNRGSADTQYF. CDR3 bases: TGCAGCGTAAACAGGGGGAGCGCAGATACGCAGTATTTT.

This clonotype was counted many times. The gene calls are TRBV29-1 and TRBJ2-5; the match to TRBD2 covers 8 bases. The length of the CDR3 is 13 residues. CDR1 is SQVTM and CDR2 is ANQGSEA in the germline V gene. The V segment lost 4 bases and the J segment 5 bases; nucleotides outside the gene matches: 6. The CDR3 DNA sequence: TGCAGCGTTGCGGGAGGGCAGGGGGAGACCCAGTACTTC. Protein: CSVAGGQGETQYF.

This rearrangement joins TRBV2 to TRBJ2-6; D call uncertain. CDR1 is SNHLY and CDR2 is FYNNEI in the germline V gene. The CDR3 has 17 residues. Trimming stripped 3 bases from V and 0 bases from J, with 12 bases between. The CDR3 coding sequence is TGTGCCAGCAGTGACGGCCAACTGAGCTCTGGGGCCAACGTCCTGACTTTC. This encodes CASSDGQLSSGANVLTF. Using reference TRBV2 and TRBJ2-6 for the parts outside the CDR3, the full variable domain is EPEVTQTPSHQVTQMGQEVILRCVPISNHLYFYWYRQILGQKVEFLVSFYNNEISEKSEIFDDQFSVERPDGSNFTLKIRSTKLEDSAMYFCASSDGQLSSGANVLTFGAGSRLTVL.

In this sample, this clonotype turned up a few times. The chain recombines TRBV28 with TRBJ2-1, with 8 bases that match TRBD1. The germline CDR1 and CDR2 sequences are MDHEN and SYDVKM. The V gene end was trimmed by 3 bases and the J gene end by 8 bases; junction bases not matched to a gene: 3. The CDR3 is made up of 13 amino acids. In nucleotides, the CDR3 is TGTGCCAGCAGTTTCGACAGGGGAGATGAGCAGTTCTTC. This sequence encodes CASSFDRGDEQFF. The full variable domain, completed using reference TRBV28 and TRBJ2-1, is DVKVTQSSRYLVKRTGEKVFLECVQDMDHENMFWYRQDPGLGLRLIYFSYDVKMKEKGDIPEGYSVSREKKERFSLILESASTNQTSMYLCASSFDRGDEQFFGPGTRLTVL.

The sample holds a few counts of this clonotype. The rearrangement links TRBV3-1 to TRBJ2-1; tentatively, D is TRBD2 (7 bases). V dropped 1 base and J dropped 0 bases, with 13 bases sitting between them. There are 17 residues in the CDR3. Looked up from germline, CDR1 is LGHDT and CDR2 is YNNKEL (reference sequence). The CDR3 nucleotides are TGTGCCAGCAGCCAAGGGGGGGGCGGGGGCTCCTACAATGAGCAGTTCTTC. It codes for CASSQGGGGGSYNEQFF.

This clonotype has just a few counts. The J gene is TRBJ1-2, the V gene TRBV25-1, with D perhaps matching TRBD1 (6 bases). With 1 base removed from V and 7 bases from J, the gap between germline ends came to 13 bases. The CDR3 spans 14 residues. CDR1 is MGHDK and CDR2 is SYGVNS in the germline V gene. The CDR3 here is CASSESWGAGGYTF. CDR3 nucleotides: TGTGCCAGCAGTGAATCGTGGGGGGCGGGTGGCTACACCTTC.

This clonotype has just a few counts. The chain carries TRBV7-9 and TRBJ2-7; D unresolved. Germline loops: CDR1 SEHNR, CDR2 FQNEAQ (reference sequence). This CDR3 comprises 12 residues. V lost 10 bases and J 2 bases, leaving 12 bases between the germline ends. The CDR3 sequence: CAILRGTYEQYF. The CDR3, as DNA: TGTGCCATCCTCCGTGGGACCTACGAGCAGTACTTC.

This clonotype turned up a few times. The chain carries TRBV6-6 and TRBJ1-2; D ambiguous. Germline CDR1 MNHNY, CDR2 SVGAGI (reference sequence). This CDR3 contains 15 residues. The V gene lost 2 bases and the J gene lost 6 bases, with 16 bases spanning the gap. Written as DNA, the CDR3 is TGTGCCAGCAGTTACGGATCCCAATTACTGGATGGCTACACCTTC. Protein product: CASSYGSQLLDGYTF.

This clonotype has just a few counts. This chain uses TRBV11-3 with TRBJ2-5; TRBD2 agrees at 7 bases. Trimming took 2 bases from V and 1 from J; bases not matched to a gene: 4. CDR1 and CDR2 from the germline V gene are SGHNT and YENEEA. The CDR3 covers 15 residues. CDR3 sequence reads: CASSLWGGIQETQYF. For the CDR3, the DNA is TGTGCCAGCAGCTTATGGGGGGGTATCCAAGAGACCCAGTACTTC.

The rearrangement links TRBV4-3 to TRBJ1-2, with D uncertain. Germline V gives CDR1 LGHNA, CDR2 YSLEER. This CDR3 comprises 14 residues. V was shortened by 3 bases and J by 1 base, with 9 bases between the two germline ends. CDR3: CASSQYSNNYGYTF. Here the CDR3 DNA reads TGCGCCAGCAGCCAGTACAGTAATAACTATGGCTACACCTTC.

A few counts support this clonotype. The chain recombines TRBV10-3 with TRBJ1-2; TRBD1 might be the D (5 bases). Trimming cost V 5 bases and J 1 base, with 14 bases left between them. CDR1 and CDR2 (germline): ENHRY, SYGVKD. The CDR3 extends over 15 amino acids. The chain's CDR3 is CAISRVGALNYGYTF. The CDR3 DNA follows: TGTGCCATCAGTCGGGTAGGGGCCCTTAACTATGGCTACACCTTC.